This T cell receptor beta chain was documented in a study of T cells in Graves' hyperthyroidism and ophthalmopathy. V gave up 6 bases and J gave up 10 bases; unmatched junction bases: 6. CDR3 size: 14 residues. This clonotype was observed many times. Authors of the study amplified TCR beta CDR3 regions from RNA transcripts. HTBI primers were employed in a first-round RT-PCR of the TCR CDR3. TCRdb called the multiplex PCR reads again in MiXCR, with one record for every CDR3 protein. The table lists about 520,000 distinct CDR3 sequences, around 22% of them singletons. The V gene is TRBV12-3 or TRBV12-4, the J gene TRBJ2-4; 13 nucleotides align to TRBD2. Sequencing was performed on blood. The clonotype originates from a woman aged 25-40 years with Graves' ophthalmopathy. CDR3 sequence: CASRTSGGAEIQYF. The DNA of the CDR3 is TGTGCCAGCAGAACTAGCGGGGGGGCAGAGATTCAGTACTTC.